The sequence of this TCR beta chain was determined in a study of cytomegalovirus exposure and HLA in healthy donors. Use of 60 Vbeta and 13 Jbeta primers characterized the PCR. Produced via immunoSEQ multiplex PCR; TCRdb's table is partial and in-frame only. Among more than 200,000 clones, approximately 79% were seen once, and the ten largest hold approximately 1.8%. V was pared by 0 bases and J by 2 bases, with 17 bases between. The CDR3 is made up of 17 amino acids. What was sequenced was PBMCs. V and J are TRBV23-1 and TRBJ2-7; D might be TRBD2 (5 bases). TRBV23-1 is placed among ORFs of uncertain function. The source of this sequence is a male donor in good health and CMV-seronegative. The CDR3 here is CASSQSKRAGKAYEQYF. CDR3 bases: TGCGCCAGCAGTCAATCCAAAAGAGCCGGGAAGGCCTACGAGCAGTACTTC.